These 17 T cell receptor beta chains originate from one sample sequenced in a study of human T cells and chemical hapten exposure. Time point reported: patch test 1, 2 weeks after DPC sensitization. Treatment indicated: therapeutic diphenylcyclopropenone sensitization with weekly scalp DPC. From the RACE reads, TCRdb called clonotypes with MiXCR, one entry per CDR3 protein. Of some 350,000 distinct CDR3 sequences listed, approximately 6.9% are singletons. The material sequenced was whole blood, taken in connection with sensitization to the hapten diphenylcyclopropenone (DPC). All receptors come from a woman younger than 35 with alopecia areata. Some clones in this sample may be carry-over from other donors' samples.

Only a few counts were recorded for this clonotype. The chain employs TRBV6-2 or TRBV6-3 and TRBJ2-1; the D gene could be TRBD1 or TRBD2 (5 bases each). This CDR3 has 15 amino acids. The V end lost 6 bases, the J end lost 7 bases, and 19 bases lay between the germline ends. Germline CDR1 MNHEY, CDR2 SVGEGT. The CDR3 DNA reads TGTGCCAGCAGCCCCGGGGACGAGCATGGGAATGAGCAGTTCTTC. As protein: CASSPGDEHGNEQFF.

This clonotype was counted many times. This chain joins TRBV7-9 and TRBJ2-6, with 12 nucleotides matching TRBD1. This CDR3 is 17 amino acids long. From germline, CDR1 is SEHNR and CDR2 FQNEAQ (reference sequence). J gave up 2 bases and V 4 bases, and 3 bases lay outside the gene matches. CDR3 coding DNA: TGTGCCAGCAGCTGGGGACAGGGGGCGCCTGGGGCCAACGTCCTGACTTTC. This sequence encodes CASSWGQGAPGANVLTF.

This clonotype turned up a few times. The V gene is TRBV6-2 or TRBV6-3, the J gene TRBJ2-7, with TRBD1 identical over 9 bases. V trimming: 8 bases; J trimming: 3 bases; junction bases outside the gene matches: 5. The germline V gene has CDR1 MNHEY and CDR2 SVGEGT. The CDR3 spans 13 residues. This chain's CDR3 is CASAGTGHYEQYF. The CDR3 region has the DNA TGTGCCAGCGCCGGGACAGGGCACTACGAGCAGTACTTC.

The rearrangement links TRBV9 to TRBJ1-6; a weak D match, TRBD1 (6 bases). Germline V gives CDR1 SGDLS, CDR2 YYNGEE. This CDR3 contains 14 residues. V was trimmed by 6 bases and J by 7 bases, leaving 14 bases between them. The CDR3 here is CASNGGALNSPLHF. In DNA form, the CDR3 reads TGTGCCAGCAACGGGGGGGCGCTCAATTCACCCCTCCACTTT.

This clonotype was detected only a few times. The chain joins TRBV27 to TRBJ1-1, with TRBD1 as a possible D gene (5 bases). Germline V gene sequence: CDR1 MNHEY, CDR2 SMNVEV (reference sequence). Trimming left V 6 bases short and J 0 bases short, with 11 bases between. The CDR3 spans 14 residues. CDR3 coding DNA: TGTGCCAGCAGATGGGGGAGTATGAACACTGAAGCTTTCTTT. It codes for CASRWGSMNTEAFF.

A word on this clonotype: A much larger clonotype is one base distant, so this may be a read error. V usage is TRBV24-1 and J usage is TRBJ2-4; D is uncertain. The CDR3 has 12 residues. The germline V gene has CDR1 KGHDR and CDR2 SFDVKD. This CDR3 is CATNIAENIQYF. The DNA of the CDR3 is TGTGCCACCAATATAGCCGAAAACATTCAGTACTTC.

This clonotype was observed at least ten times. This chain connects TRBV12-3 or TRBV12-4 to TRBJ2-2, with 7 bases fitting TRBD2. The CDR3 has 19 residues. V trimming: 2 bases; J trimming: 2 bases; junction bases outside the gene matches: 14. CDR3 in DNA: TGTGCCAGCAGTTTACTAGTATTCCTGGGCGGGGGAAACACCGGGGAGCTGTTTTTT. As protein: CASSLLVFLGGGNTGELFF.

This clonotype has only a few counts. CDR3 sequence reads: CASSNRPGQAYEQYF. The CDR3, as DNA: TGTGCCAGTAGTAATAGACCGGGACAGGCCTACGAGCAGTACTTC. V is TRBV19 and J is TRBJ2-7; 8 bases are shared with TRBD1. Germline V gives CDR1 LNHDA, CDR2 SQIVND (reference sequence). The trim removed 4 bases at V and 2 bases at J, leaving 7 bases unmatched. The length of the CDR3 is 15 residues.

This clonotype was observed a handful of times. The gene calls are TRBV6-5 and TRBJ2-1, with D maybe TRBD1 (5 bases). This CDR3 has 14 residues. V was clipped by 5 bases and J by 5 bases, with 13 bases between them. Germline V CDR1 and CDR2: MNHEY, SVGAGI. In DNA, the CDR3 is TGTGCCAGCAGTAGGGGCAGGGCCCACAATGAGCAGTTCTTC. It translates to CASSRGRAHNEQFF.

Remarks on this clonotype: A much larger clone is a single base away; this may be a read error. The chain carries TRBV6-2 or TRBV6-3 and TRBJ2-3, with 8 positions matching TRBD2. V gave up 9 bases and J gave up 2 bases; unmatched junction bases: 4. The germline V gene has CDR1 MNHEY and CDR2 SVGEGT. The CDR3 is made up of 13 amino acids. The CDR3 is CARCSGITDTQYF. The CDR3 DNA reads as TGTGCCAGATGTAGCGGGATCACAGATACGCAGTATTTT.

The rearrangement joins TRBV18 to TRBJ2-6; D gene ambiguous. The germline V gene has CDR1 KGHSH and CDR2 LQKENI. This CDR3 region has 18 residues. V was trimmed by 0 bases and J by 0 bases, leaving 12 bases between them. Here the CDR3 reads CASSPPAGLASGANVLTF. CDR3 nucleotide sequence: TGTGCCAGCTCACCACCGGCAGGTCTCGCCTCTGGGGCCAACGTCCTGACTTTC.

This sequence joins TRBV4-2 and TRBJ2-1; TRBD2 aligns across 9 bases. The V segment lost 1 base and the J segment 9 bases; nucleotides outside the gene matches: 10. The CDR3 runs 16 residues. Germline V CDR1 and CDR2: LGHNA, YNFKEQ. CDR3 sequence (DNA): TGTGCCAGCAGCCAAGGTCACGGCGGGGGGGTGATTGAGCAGTTCTTC. Its protein product is CASSQGHGGGVIEQFF.

Only a few counts were recorded for this clonotype. DNA for the CDR3: TGTGCCAGCAGCAGAGGGACAGGGGGCAGCCACGAGCAGTACTTC. This codes for CASSRGTGGSHEQYF. J is TRBJ2-7 and V is TRBV5-4; 12 bases are shared with TRBD1. The CDR3 is made up of 15 amino acids. Trimming at V came to 4 bases and at J to 5 bases, leaving 7 bases not matched to a gene. The germline CDR1 and CDR2 sequences are SGHNT and YYREEE (reference sequence). Filled out from reference TRBV5-4 and TRBJ2-7, the complete variable domain reads ETGVTQSPTHLIKTRGQQVTLRCSSQSGHNTVSWYQQALGQGPQFIFQYYREEENGRGNFPPRFSGLQFPNYSSELNVNALELDDSALYLCASSRGTGGSHEQYFGPGTRLTVT.

This clonotype appeared many times. The chain couples TRBV7-2 to TRBJ2-5; 8 bases map to TRBD2. The CDR3 is made up of 14 amino acids. Trimming removed 4 bases from V and 2 bases from J; junction bases left unmatched: 3. Germline V gene data show CDR1 as SGHTA and CDR2 as FQGNSA. The CDR3 loop reads CASSSSGFQETQYF. Written as DNA, the CDR3 is TGTGCCAGCAGCTCTAGCGGGTTTCAAGAGACCCAGTACTTC.

This clonotype has a handful of counts. This chain joins TRBV12-5 and TRBJ1-2; TRBD1 agrees at 7 bases. Losses at the gene ends were 5 bases for V and 6 bases for J; bases not matched to a gene: 3. The CDR3 runs 12 residues. The germline CDR1 and CDR2 sequences are LGHNT and FRNRAP. CDR3 in DNA: TGTGCTAGTGGTCCTCAGGGGGATGGCTACACCTTC. Translated: CASGPQGDGYTF.

This clonotype occurred many times. The chain links TRBV7-3 to TRBJ2-1, with TRBD2 identical over 10 bases. In germline, CDR1 is SGHTA, CDR2 FQGTGA. There are 13 residues in the CDR3. V lost 5 bases and J lost 8; bases outside the gene matches: 3. The CDR3 DNA reads TGTGCCAGCAGCGCTAGCGGGGGCGATGAGCAGTTCTTC. Translating it yields CASSASGGDEQFF.

DNA for the CDR3: TGTGCCAGCCGGGCAGGGTGGACCGTCGGGAACACTGAAGCTTTCTTT. Translating gives CASRAGWTVGNTEAFF. This chain connects TRBV2 to TRBJ1-1; D may be TRBD1 (5 bases). V lost 8 bases and J lost 1, with 20 bases in between. Germline V gives CDR1 SNHLY, CDR2 FYNNEI. The CDR3 is made up of 16 amino acids.